The 20 T cell receptor beta chains presented below share a single source sample, sequenced in a study of cytomegalovirus exposure and HLA in healthy donors (dated by TCRdb to 2016 to 2017). Preparation of the library involved the immunoSEQ multiplex PCR assay. For the multiplex PCR, a mixture combining 60 forward primers for TCR Vbeta segments and 13 reverse primers for TCR Jbeta segments was used. The source is immuneACCESS, and TCRdb retained only in-frame sequences with V and J called. Part of the clones is not carried over; for the studies checked, unresolved V genes explain less than half of this, and the remainder is unexplained. The sample records about 160,000 clones, roughly 76% of which are singletons. Roughly 2% of the sample belongs to the ten largest clones. Sequencing was done on a sample of PBMCs. These receptors all come from a human donor in good health.

This clone was found once. The chain has TRBV19 and TRBJ1-6; no clear D. The CDR3 spans 16 residues. CDR1 is LNHDA, CDR2 SQIVND, per germline (reference sequence). With 4 bases removed from V and 0 bases from J, the gap between germline ends came to 10 bases. The CDR3 sequence is CASSNSHYSYNSPLHF. In DNA form, the CDR3 reads TGTGCCAGTAGTAACTCACACTACTCCTATAATTCACCCCTCCACTTT.

The CDR3 DNA reads as TGTGCCAGCAGCCCCACATTAGCCCCCGGGGAGCTGTTTTTT. Its protein product is CASSPTLAPGELFF. The chain carries TRBV9 and TRBJ2-2; no clear D gene. The CDR3 contains 14 residues. The germline CDR1 and CDR2 sequences are SGDLS and YYNGEE. V was shortened by 4 bases and J by 6 bases, with 13 bases between the two germline ends.

The rearrangement uses TRBV6-5 and TRBJ2-7; D uncertain. The V end lost 2 bases, the J end lost 5 bases, and 4 bases lay between the germline ends. The CDR3 has 11 residues. Germline CDR1 MNHEY, CDR2 SVGAGI. This CDR3 is CASSYADEQYF. In nucleotides, the CDR3 is TGTGCCAGCAGTTACGCAGACGAGCAGTACTTC.

The chain uses TRBV15 and TRBJ1-1, with D tentatively TRBD1 (5 bases). CDR1 and CDR2 (germline): LNHNV, YYDKDF (reference sequence). V was cut by 0 bases and J by 5 bases, with 19 bases left in between. The CDR3 runs to 17 residues. The CDR3 loop reads CATSRDQPGSPRTEAFF. The CDR3 DNA follows: TGTGCCACCAGCAGAGATCAACCAGGGTCCCCGAGAACTGAAGCTTTCTTT.

The rearrangement uses TRBV27 and TRBJ2-7; the match to TRBD2 covers 13 bases. The CDR3 has 15 residues. V shed 5 bases and J 8 bases; nucleotides not matched to a gene: 9. Germline V CDR1 and CDR2: MNHEY, SMNVEV (reference sequence). In DNA, the CDR3 is TGTGCCAGCAGTATAACTAGCGGGGGGGATCCGAAGCAGTACTTC. Translated: CASSITSGGDPKQYF.

The chain employs TRBV5-8 and TRBJ2-7, with a weak D call TRBD1 (7 bases). CDR1 and CDR2 (germline): SGHTS, YDEGEE. This CDR3 has 15 amino acids. V was pared by 4 bases and J by 0 bases, with 14 bases between. The CDR3 nucleotides read TGTGCCAGCAGCCGCGGGACAGTAAGCTCCTACGAGCAGTACTTC. Protein sequence: CASSRGTVSSYEQYF.

The gene calls are TRBV4-2 and TRBJ2-5; 14 bases are shared with TRBD2. Trimming removed 4 bases from V and 3 bases from J; junction bases left unmatched: 4. Germline assignment: CDR1 LGHNA and CDR2 YNFKEQ. The CDR3 spans 16 residues. The chain's CDR3 is CASSPGLAGGEETQYF. CDR3 bases: TGTGCCAGCAGCCCCGGACTAGCGGGGGGTGAAGAGACCCAGTACTTC.

The V gene is TRBV6-5, the J gene TRBJ1-3, with D hard to call. V lost 2 bases to trimming and J lost 4 bases, with 12 bases between them. The V gene's germline CDR1 is MNHEY and CDR2 SVGAGI. The CDR3 spans 15 residues. CDR3 DNA sequence: TGTGCCAGCAGTTACGCCCCGGGTAGGGGAAACACCATATATTTT. Protein sequence: CASSYAPGRGNTIYF.

The chain combines TRBV5-5 with TRBJ2-7; D is perhaps TRBD1 (7 bases). V was cut by 1 base and J by 11 bases, with 10 bases left in between. The CDR3 loop spans 11 amino acids. In germline, CDR1 is SGHKS, CDR2 YYEKEE (reference sequence). The CDR3 spells CASSLTGEEYF. The CDR3 coding sequence is TGTGCCAGCAGCTTGACAGGGGAGGAGTACTTC.

The chain recombines TRBV5-1 with TRBJ2-1; D remains unclear. V was pared by 0 bases and J by 5 bases, with 9 bases between. Germline values: CDR1 SGHRS, CDR2 YFSETQ. The CDR3 spans 14 residues. The DNA for the CDR3 is TGCGCCAGCAGCTTGGATCCCGCGAACAATGAGCAGTTCTTC. As protein: CASSLDPANNEQFF.

The gene calls are TRBV5-6 and TRBJ2-5, with D possibly matching TRBD1 (5 bases). The V end lost 0 bases, the J end lost 1 base, and 10 bases lay between the germline ends. The CDR3 runs to 15 residues. The germline V gene encodes CDR1 SGHDT and CDR2 YYEEEE. The CDR3 loop reads CASSLVKGFQETQYF. The CDR3 DNA sequence: TGTGCCAGCAGCTTGGTAAAGGGGTTCCAAGAGACCCAGTACTTC.

The gene calls are TRBV6-5 and TRBJ1-1; 8 bases are shared with TRBD1. V dropped 0 bases and J dropped 1; count of bases not matched to a gene: 1. The CDR3 runs to 15 residues. The germline gives CDR1 MNHEY, CDR2 SVGAGI. CDR3 amino acids: CASSYSGTGNTEAFF. In nucleotides, the CDR3 is TGTGCCAGCAGTTACTCCGGGACAGGGAACACTGAAGCTTTCTTT.

The chain recombines TRBV9 with TRBJ1-4; tentative D call: TRBD1 (6 bases). This CDR3 region has 15 residues. V shed 3 bases and J shed 2 bases, with 11 bases lying between them. Germline CDR1 SGDLS, CDR2 YYNGEE. In DNA, the CDR3 is TGTGCCAGCAGCGGGTGGGGGGGCACTAATGAAAAACTGTTTTTT. Translated: CASSGWGGTNEKLFF.

The gene calls are TRBV6-5 and TRBJ1-2; weak D call: TRBD1 (6 bases). The CDR3 covers 14 residues. V lost 2 bases to trimming and J lost 4 bases, with 11 bases between them. The germline CDR1 and CDR2 sequences are MNHEY and SVGAGI. The CDR3, as DNA: TGTGCCAGCAGTTACACAGGGTCCCGCTATGGCTACACCTTC. Translating it yields CASSYTGSRYGYTF.

The chain is built from TRBV7-9 and TRBJ1-6; 9 nucleotides line up with TRBD1. The CDR3 extends over 15 amino acids. CDR1 and CDR2 from the germline V gene are SEHNR and FQNEAQ (reference sequence). After removal of 5 bases from V and 7 bases from J, the junction contained 6 bases not matched to a gene. This CDR3 is CASSHLGTGNSPLHF. The CDR3 nucleotides are TGTGCCAGCAGCCACCTCGGGACAGGGAATTCACCCCTCCACTTT.

The CDR3 DNA reads TGTGCCAGTAGTGTCTCCCCAGCCAAAAACATTCAGTACTTC. It specifies CASSVSPAKNIQYF. The chain couples TRBV19 to TRBJ2-4; D gene uncertain. Germline V CDR1 and CDR2: LNHDA, SQIVND (reference sequence). The ends were cut back, 5 bases at V and 0 bases at J, with 8 bases in the middle. The CDR3 contains 14 residues.

V gene TRBV12-5 combines with J gene TRBJ1-2; no firm D call. The V end lost 5 bases, the J end lost 4 bases, and 11 bases lay between the germline ends. The CDR3 loop spans 13 amino acids. Germline CDR1 and CDR2: LGHNT and FRNRAP. In nucleotides, the CDR3 is TGTGCTAGTGGTCCCGGTCATCTCTATGGCTACACCTTC. Translation: CASGPGHLYGYTF.

In its sample, this clone was seen a few times. The chain has TRBV4-2 and TRBJ2-5, with a possible D match to TRBD2 (5 bases). This CDR3 has 15 residues. Germline assignment: CDR1 LGHNA and CDR2 YNFKEQ. The V end was cut by 0 bases, the J end by 2 bases, with 10 bases between. The CDR3 DNA reads as TGTGCCAGCAGCCAAGATCTGCGGGCACAAGAGACCCAGTACTTC. The encoded protein is CASSQDLRAQETQYF.

This rearrangement joins TRBV5-1 to TRBJ2-3, with 10 bases aligning to TRBD2. CDR1 and CDR2 from the germline V gene are SGHRS and YFSETQ. The CDR3 runs 16 residues. V gave up 4 bases and J gave up 0 bases; unmatched junction bases: 5. As DNA, the CDR3 is TGCGCCAGCAGCCGAACACTAGCGGGGAGCACAGATACGCAGTATTTT. It specifies CASSRTLAGSTDTQYF. The full variable domain, its missing parts supplied by reference TRBV5-1 and TRBJ2-3, is KAGVTQTPRYLIKTRGQQVTLSCSPISGHRSVSWYQQTPGQGLQFLFEYFSETQRNKGNFPGRFSGRQFSNSRSEMNVSTLELGDSALYLCASSRTLAGSTDTQYFGPGTRLTVL.

This chain uses TRBV4-1 with TRBJ1-2; D ambiguous. CDR3 length equals 14 residues. Germline CDR1 is MGHRA and CDR2 is YSYEKL. V was pared by 2 bases and J by 0 bases, with 7 bases between. This chain's CDR3 is CASSQHSANYGYTF. The CDR3 nucleotides are TGCGCCAGCAGCCAACACAGTGCTAACTATGGCTACACCTTC.